The 24 T cell receptor beta chains in this list originate from one sample, sequenced in a study of blood T cell repertoires in COVID-19. The repertoire was sequenced with immunoSEQ multiplex PCR; TCRdb's copy has only in-frame clones and lacks some. The sample includes approximately 60,000 clones, around 79% of them seen just once. The sequenced material came from peripheral blood. The source is a man between 60 and 70 years old with acute or convalescent COVID-19.

This chain links TRBV2 with TRBJ1-5; D not resolved. There are 13 residues in the CDR3. Looked up from germline, CDR1 is SNHLY and CDR2 is FYNNEI. The V gene lost 1 base and the J gene lost 9 bases, with 10 bases spanning the gap. In DNA, the CDR3 is TGTGCCAGCAGTGAAGGTCTCCAGCGGCCCCAGCATTTT. It encodes CASSEGLQRPQHF.

Only one count was recorded for this clone. The CDR3 DNA is TGTGCCAGCAGTTCTCCGACAGGAGGCTTAGGAAAACTGTTTTTT. Translating gives CASSSPTGGLGKLFF. This chain uses TRBV11-2 with TRBJ1-4; weak D call: TRBD1 (6 bases). V shed 6 bases and J shed 10 bases, with 21 bases lying between them. The CDR3 is 15 amino acids. Germline values: CDR1 SGHAT, CDR2 FQNNGV.

The chain is built from TRBV30 and TRBJ1-1; D call uncertain. Germline values: CDR1 GTSNPN, CDR2 SVGIG (reference sequence). V was clipped by 3 bases and J by 0 bases, with 5 bases between them. The CDR3 runs 12 residues. CDR3 sequence (DNA): TGTGCCTGGAGACGGTTGAACACTGAAGCTTTCTTT. Translating gives CAWRRLNTEAFF.

The chain employs TRBV5-1 and TRBJ2-4; 7 bases line up with TRBD1. The CDR3 covers 15 residues. The germline CDR1 and CDR2 sequences are SGHRS and YFSETQ. Losses at the gene ends were 2 bases for V and 0 bases for J; bases not matched to a gene: 2. The CDR3 nucleotides are TGCGCCAGCAGCTTAACAGGGGTAGCCAAAAACATTCAGTACTTC. It specifies CASSLTGVAKNIQYF.

This rearrangement joins TRBV19 to TRBJ1-6; D might be TRBD1 (6 bases). The CDR3 consists of 15 residues. CDR1 and CDR2 (germline): LNHDA, SQIVND (reference sequence). Trimming pared 5 bases from V and 6 bases from J, leaving 14 bases between. The CDR3 is CASSLSTGRNSPLHF. CDR3 bases: TGTGCCAGTAGTCTATCGACAGGACGTAATTCACCCCTCCACTTT.

The genes are TRBV2 and TRBJ1-5; D is ambiguous. CDR1 SNHLY and CDR2 FYNNEI come from the germline V gene. This CDR3 is built from 15 residues. V lost 4 bases, J lost 1 base, and 11 bases lay in between. The CDR3 sequence: CASSGHGNSNQPQHF. The CDR3 coding sequence is TGTGCCAGCAGTGGTCACGGGAACAGCAATCAGCCCCAGCATTTT.

This chain uses TRBV6-5 with TRBJ1-2; D remains ambiguous. Looked up from germline, CDR1 is MNHEY and CDR2 is SVGAGI. V was pared by 5 bases and J by 8 bases, with 18 bases between. CDR3 length: 14 residues. The CDR3 DNA reads TGTGCCAGCAGTCTTGGAGGTACTTCGTCGGGCTACACCTTC. Translating gives CASSLGGTSSGYTF.

The chain employs TRBV10-2 and TRBJ1-5; D call uncertain. The CDR3 is made up of 15 amino acids. CDR1 and CDR2 (germline): WSHSY, SAAADI. V was clipped by 3 bases and J by 4 bases, with 13 bases between them. DNA of the CDR3: TGCGCCAGCAGTGAATTGTCGGCGGGGAATCAGCCCCAGCATTTT. Translation: CASSELSAGNQPQHF.

This rearrangement joins TRBV5-5 to TRBJ1-2; tentative D call: TRBD1 (6 bases). CDR1 and CDR2 from the germline V gene are SGHKS and YYEKEE (reference sequence). The length of the CDR3 is 15 residues. Trimming left V 2 bases short and J 2 bases short, with 13 bases between. The CDR3 DNA is TGTGCCAGCAGCTTAACCGGGACATTAAACTATGGCTACACCTTC. Amino acids: CASSLTGTLNYGYTF.

The rearrangement uses TRBV5-1 and TRBJ2-2; D call uncertain. Trimming shortened V by 5 bases and J by 2 bases, and 13 bases separated the two germline ends. Germline loops: CDR1 SGHRS, CDR2 YFSETQ. The CDR3 is 15 residues long. The CDR3 DNA follows: TGCGCCAGCAGACCCGGAGAGGTTAACACCGGGGAGCTGTTTTTT. It yields the protein CASRPGEVNTGELFF.

This clone appeared a single time. The V gene is TRBV5-1, the J gene TRBJ2-1; 8 nucleotides match TRBD2. Germline CDR1 and CDR2: SGHRS and YFSETQ. The ends lost 1 base at V and 5 bases at J; junction bases unmatched: 8. The CDR3 extends over 16 amino acids. The CDR3 here is CASSLFTSGGNNEQFF. For the CDR3, the DNA is TGCGCCAGCAGCTTGTTCACTAGCGGAGGTAACAATGAGCAGTTCTTC.

The chain employs TRBV5-4 and TRBJ1-1; D not resolved. Germline-derived CDR1 and CDR2 are SGHNT and YYREEE (reference sequence). The CDR3 sequence is 14 residues long. V lost 1 base, J lost 9 bases, and 16 bases lay in between. The CDR3 nucleotides read TGTGCCAGCAGCTTGTATCCCGGAGACCCTAAAGCTTTCTTT. Protein: CASSLYPGDPKAFF.

This sequence joins TRBV7-8 and TRBJ1-5; no reliable D call. The CDR3 length is 15 residues. The germline V gene encodes CDR1 SGHVS and CDR2 FQNEAQ. Deletions cut 2 bases from V and 4 bases from J, with 12 bases between. Here the CDR3 reads CASSLLSTANQPQHF. CDR3 nucleotide sequence: TGTGCCAGCAGCTTACTTAGTACAGCAAATCAGCCCCAGCATTTT.

This sequence joins TRBV7-8 and TRBJ1-2; unclear D gene. Germline-derived CDR1 and CDR2 are SGHVS and FQNEAQ. The germline V and J ends were trimmed by 6 bases and 8 bases, with 19 bases remaining between them. This CDR3 spans 14 amino acids. This chain's CDR3 is CASRDTGEDVGYTF. The CDR3 DNA sequence: TGTGCCAGCAGAGATACCGGAGAAGACGTAGGCTACACCTTC.

V and J are TRBV6-6 and TRBJ1-5; D ambiguous. V lost 7 bases and J lost 4, with 20 bases in between. Germline CDR1 is MNHNY and CDR2 is SVGAGI (reference sequence). This CDR3 is 16 amino acids long. The chain's CDR3 is CASTHGGPSLNQPQHF. The CDR3 bases are TGTGCCAGCACCCATGGAGGACCGTCCCTGAATCAGCCCCAGCATTTT.

The chain joins TRBV5-1 to TRBJ1-1; D uncertain. V was cut by 3 bases and J by 2 bases, with 11 bases left in between. Germline V CDR1 and CDR2: SGHRS, YFSETQ. This CDR3 has 14 amino acids. The CDR3 reads CASSYNPGNTEAFF. DNA for the CDR3: TGCGCCAGCAGCTACAATCCGGGAAACACTGAAGCTTTCTTT.

The chain recombines TRBV10-1 with TRBJ2-7, with 8 bases aligning to TRBD1. CDR3 length equals 15 residues. In germline, CDR1 is WNHNN, CDR2 SYGVQD (reference sequence). Trimming took 8 bases from V and 1 from J; bases not matched to a gene: 10. The DNA of the CDR3 is TGCGCCAGCCGCGTGACAGGGGAGAAGTCCTACGAGCAGTACTTC. This gives the protein CASRVTGEKSYEQYF.

This clone was observed a handful of times. The chain uses TRBV5-1 and TRBJ1-1; D ambiguous. Between the trimmed V and J ends, which lost 4 bases and 3 bases, there was a span of 7 bases. The CDR3 totals 12 residues. The germline gives CDR1 SGHRS, CDR2 YFSETQ. The CDR3 reads CASSGEHTEAFF. The CDR3 bases are TGCGCCAGCAGCGGGGAGCACACTGAAGCTTTCTTT.

V and J are TRBV1 and TRBJ1-2; TRBD1, the table's D call, lacks a check against the DNA. TRBV1 is listed as a pseudogene. This CDR3 contains 18 residues. CDR3 nucleotide sequence: TGCACCAGCAGCCATGCGAACGACAGGGTCGGACAGGGGGGTGGCTACACCTTC. Amino acid sequence: CTSSHANDRVGQGGGYTF.

This clone was found once. This chain links TRBV7-2 with TRBJ1-2; D perhaps matches TRBD1 (6 bases). CDR1 and CDR2 from the germline V gene are SGHTA and FQGNSA. V gave up 0 bases and J gave up 7 bases, with 18 bases separating them. This CDR3 is 16 amino acids long. The DNA of the CDR3 is TGTGCCAGCAGCTTAGCGCGAGGAGAACAGGGTGGTGGCTACACCTTC. Protein: CASSLARGEQGGGYTF.

The genes are TRBV10-3 and TRBJ1-6; 7 positions match TRBD1. The CDR3 is made up of 14 amino acids. V lost 5 bases, J lost 10 bases, and 8 bases stayed unmatched. Germline V gene sequence: CDR1 ENHRY, CDR2 SYGVKD. CDR3 in amino acids: CAISSDRERSPLHF. DNA for the CDR3: TGTGCCATCAGTTCCGACAGGGAGAGATCACCCCTCCACTTT.

The V call is TRBV27, the J call TRBJ2-2; maybe TRBD2 (6 bases). The CDR3 consists of 18 residues. V was cut by 2 bases and J by 3 bases, with 19 bases left in between. Germline CDR1 reads MNHEY; CDR2 reads SMNVEV (reference sequence). This CDR3 reads CASSLAPWGTRDTGELFF. CDR3 sequence (DNA): TGTGCCAGCAGTTTAGCCCCGTGGGGGACTCGCGACACCGGGGAGCTGTTTTTT.

The genes are TRBV7-2 and TRBJ1-2; D unresolved. CDR3 length: 14 residues. The V gene's germline CDR1 is SGHTA and CDR2 FQGNSA. Trimming pared 1 base from V and 8 bases from J, leaving 14 bases between. In DNA, the CDR3 is TGTGCCAGCAGCTTAGAGTCGGGATACGGCGGCTACACCTTC. Its translation is CASSLESGYGGYTF.

This clone was picked up a small number of times. This sequence joins TRBV6-5 and TRBJ1-6; 10 bases are shared with TRBD1. The CDR3 contains 15 residues. The trim removed 8 bases at V and 6 bases at J, leaving 7 bases unmatched. Per the germline V gene, CDR1 is MNHEY and CDR2 is SVGAGI. CDR3 nucleotide sequence: TGTGCCAGCCTTGCCCGGGACAGGGGTAATTCACCCCTCCACTTT. Protein: CASLARDRGNSPLHF.